The T cell receptor beta chain described here comes from a study of identical twins. This clonotype turned up a few times. What it recognizes is unknown. One entry per CDR3 protein, called by TCRdb with MiXCR from the 5' RACE reads. Altogether 350,000 or so distinct CDR3 sequences are present, 9% being singletons, with the ten largest covering over 7%. General study findings and limits: Clonotypes of the beta chain that were abundant in cord blood carried fewer insertions (memory repertoires showed none).

Germline CDR1 SGHKS, CDR2 YYEKEE (reference sequence). CDR3 size: 16 residues. The J segment lost 8 bases and the V segment lost 0 bases, leaving 8 bases of the junction unmatched. The V gene is TRBV5-5, the J gene TRBJ2-1; 10 bases line up with TRBD2. Sequencing was done on a sample of naive T cells sorted from blood. The receptor was isolated from a woman aged 45-60 years in good health. Written as DNA, the CDR3 is TGTGCCAGCAGCTTGGAGGGCCTAGCGGGAGTCGATGAGCAGTTCTTC. It translates to CASSLEGLAGVDEQFF.